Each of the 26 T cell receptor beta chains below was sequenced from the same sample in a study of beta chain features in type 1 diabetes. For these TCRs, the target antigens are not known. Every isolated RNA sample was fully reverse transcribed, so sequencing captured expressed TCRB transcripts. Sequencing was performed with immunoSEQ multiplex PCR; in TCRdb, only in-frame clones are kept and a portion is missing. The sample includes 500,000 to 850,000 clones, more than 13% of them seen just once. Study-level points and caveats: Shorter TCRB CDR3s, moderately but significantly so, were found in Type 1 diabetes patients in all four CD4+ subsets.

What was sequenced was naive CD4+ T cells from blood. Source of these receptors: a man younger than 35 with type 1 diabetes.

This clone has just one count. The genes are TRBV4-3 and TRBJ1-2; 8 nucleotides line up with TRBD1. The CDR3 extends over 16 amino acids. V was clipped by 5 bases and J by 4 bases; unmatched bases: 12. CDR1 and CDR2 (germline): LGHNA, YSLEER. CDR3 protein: CASSNLQGARGYGYTF. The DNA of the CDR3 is TGCGCCAGCAGCAATCTCCAGGGGGCCAGAGGCTATGGCTACACCTTC.

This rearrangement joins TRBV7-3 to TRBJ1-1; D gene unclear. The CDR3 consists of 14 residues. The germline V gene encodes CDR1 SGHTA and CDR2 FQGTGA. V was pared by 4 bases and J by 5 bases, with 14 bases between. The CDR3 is CASSSYSLGTEAFF. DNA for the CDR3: TGTGCCAGCAGCTCCTACTCCCTGGGGACTGAAGCTTTCTTT.

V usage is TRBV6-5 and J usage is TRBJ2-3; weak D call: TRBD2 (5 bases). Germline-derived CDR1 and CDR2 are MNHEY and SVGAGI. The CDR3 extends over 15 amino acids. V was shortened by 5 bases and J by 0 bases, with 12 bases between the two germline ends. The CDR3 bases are TGTGCCAGCAGTCGAGCGGCGGCTAGCACAGATACGCAGTATTTT. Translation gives CASSRAAASTDTQYF.

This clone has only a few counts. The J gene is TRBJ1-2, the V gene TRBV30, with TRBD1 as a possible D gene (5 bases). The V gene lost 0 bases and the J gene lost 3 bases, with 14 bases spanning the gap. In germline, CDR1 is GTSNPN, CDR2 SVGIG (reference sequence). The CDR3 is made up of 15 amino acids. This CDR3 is CAWSVPGQGHYGYTF. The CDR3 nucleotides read TGTGCCTGGAGTGTACCCGGACAAGGGCACTATGGCTACACCTTC.

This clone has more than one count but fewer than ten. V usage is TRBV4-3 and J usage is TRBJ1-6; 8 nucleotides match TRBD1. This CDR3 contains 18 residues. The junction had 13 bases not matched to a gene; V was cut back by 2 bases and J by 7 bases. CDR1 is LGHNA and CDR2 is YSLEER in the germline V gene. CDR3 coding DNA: TGCGCCAGCAGCCAAAGAGGACAGGGACTCCCGGGGAATTCACCCCTCCACTTT. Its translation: CASSQRGQGLPGNSPLHF.

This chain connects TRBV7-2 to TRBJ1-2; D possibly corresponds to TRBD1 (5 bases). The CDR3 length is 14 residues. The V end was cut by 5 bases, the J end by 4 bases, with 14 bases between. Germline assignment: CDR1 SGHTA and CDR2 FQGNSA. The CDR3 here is CASSPGTAPYGYTF. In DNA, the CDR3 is TGTGCCAGCAGCCCAGGGACGGCCCCCTATGGCTACACCTTC.

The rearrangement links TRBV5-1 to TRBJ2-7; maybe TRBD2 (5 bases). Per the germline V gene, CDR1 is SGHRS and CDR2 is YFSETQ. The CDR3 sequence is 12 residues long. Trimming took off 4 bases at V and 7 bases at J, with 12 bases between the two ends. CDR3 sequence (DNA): TGCGCCAGCAGCGAGGCGTCGGGGGAGCAGTACTTC. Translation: CASSEASGEQYF.

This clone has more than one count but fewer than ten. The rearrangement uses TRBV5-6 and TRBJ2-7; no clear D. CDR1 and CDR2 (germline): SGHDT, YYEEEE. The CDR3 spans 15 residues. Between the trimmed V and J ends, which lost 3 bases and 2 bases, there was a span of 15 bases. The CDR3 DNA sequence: TGTGCCAGCAGCTCTGCCCCTGCAGCGACCTACGAGCAGTACTTC. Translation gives CASSSAPAATYEQYF. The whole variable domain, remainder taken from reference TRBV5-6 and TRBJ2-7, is DAGVTQSPTHLIKTRGQQVTLRCSPKSGHDTVSWYQQALGQGPQFIFQYYEEEERQRGNFPDRFSGHQFPNYSSELNVNALLLGDSALYLCASSSAPAATYEQYFGPGTRLTVT.

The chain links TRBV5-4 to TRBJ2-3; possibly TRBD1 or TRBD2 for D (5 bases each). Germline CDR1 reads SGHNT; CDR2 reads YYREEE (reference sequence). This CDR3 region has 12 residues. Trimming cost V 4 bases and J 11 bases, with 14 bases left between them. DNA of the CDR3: TGTGCCAGCAGCCCAGGGACGTGGGGGCAGTATTTT. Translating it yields CASSPGTWGQYF.

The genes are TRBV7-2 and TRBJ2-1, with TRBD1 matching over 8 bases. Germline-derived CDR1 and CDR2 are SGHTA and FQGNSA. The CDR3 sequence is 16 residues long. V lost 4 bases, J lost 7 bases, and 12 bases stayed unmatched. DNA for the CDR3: TGTGCCAGCAGCTCGCAGACAGGGGCCCCGGGGAATGAGCAGTTCTTC. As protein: CASSSQTGAPGNEQFF.

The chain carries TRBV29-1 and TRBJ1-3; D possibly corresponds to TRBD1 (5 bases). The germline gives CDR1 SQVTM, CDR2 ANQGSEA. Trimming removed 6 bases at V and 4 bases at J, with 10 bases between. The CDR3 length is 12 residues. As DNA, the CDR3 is TGCAGCGTCGCCTCAGGGGGAAACACCATATATTTT. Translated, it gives CSVASGGNTIYF.

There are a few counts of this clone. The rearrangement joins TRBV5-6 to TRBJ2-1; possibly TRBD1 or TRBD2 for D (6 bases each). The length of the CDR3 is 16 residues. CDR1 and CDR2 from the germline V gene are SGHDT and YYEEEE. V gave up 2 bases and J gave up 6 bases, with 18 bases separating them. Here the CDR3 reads CASSFDGGNLVNEQFF. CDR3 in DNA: TGTGCCAGCAGCTTTGACGGGGGCAACCTAGTCAATGAGCAGTTCTTC.

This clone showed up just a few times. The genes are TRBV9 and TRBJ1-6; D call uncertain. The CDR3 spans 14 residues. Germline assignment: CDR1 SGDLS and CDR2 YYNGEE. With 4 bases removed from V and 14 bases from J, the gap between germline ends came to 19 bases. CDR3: CASSPSDLSRALHF. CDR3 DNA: TGTGCCAGCAGCCCCAGCGACTTATCCCGGGCCCTCCACTTT.

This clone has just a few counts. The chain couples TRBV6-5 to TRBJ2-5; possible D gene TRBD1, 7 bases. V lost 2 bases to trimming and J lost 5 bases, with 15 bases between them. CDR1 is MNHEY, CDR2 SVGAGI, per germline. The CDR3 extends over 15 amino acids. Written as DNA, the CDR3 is TGTGCCAGCAGTTACACAGGGGAGGAATGGGAGACCCAGTACTTC. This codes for CASSYTGEEWETQYF.

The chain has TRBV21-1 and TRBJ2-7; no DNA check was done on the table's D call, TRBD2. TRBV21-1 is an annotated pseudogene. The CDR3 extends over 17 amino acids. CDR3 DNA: TGTGCCAGCAGCAATTCTGGGGGGAGTTGTATAGTCTACGAGCAGTACTTC. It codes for CASSNSGGSCIVYEQYF.

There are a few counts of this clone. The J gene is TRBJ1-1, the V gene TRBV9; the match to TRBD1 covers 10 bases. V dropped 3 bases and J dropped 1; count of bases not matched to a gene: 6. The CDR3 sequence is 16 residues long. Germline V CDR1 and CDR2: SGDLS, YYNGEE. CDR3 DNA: TGTGCCAGCAGCGATCCCGGGACAGGGGAGAACACTGAAGCTTTCTTT. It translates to CASSDPGTGENTEAFF.

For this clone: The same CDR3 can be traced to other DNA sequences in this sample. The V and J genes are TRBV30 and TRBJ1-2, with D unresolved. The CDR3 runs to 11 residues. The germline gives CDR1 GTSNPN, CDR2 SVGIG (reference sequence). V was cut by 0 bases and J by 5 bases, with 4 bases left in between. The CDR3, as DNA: TGTGCCTGGAGTGTCCGGTATGGCTACACCTTC. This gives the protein CAWSVRYGYTF. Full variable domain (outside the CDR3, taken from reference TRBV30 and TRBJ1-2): SQTIHQWPATLVQPVGSPLSLECTVEGTSNPNLYWYRQAAGRGLQLLFYSVGIGQISSEVPQNLSASRPQDRQFILSSKKLLLSDSGFYLCAWSVRYGYTFGSGTRLTVV.

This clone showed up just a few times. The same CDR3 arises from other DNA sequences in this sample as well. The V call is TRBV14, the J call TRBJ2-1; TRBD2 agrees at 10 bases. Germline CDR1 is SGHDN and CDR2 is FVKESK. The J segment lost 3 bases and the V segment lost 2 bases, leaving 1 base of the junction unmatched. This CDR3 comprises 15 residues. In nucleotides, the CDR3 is TGTGCCAGCAGCCAATTAGCGGGGGGCTACAATGAGCAGTTCTTC. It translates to CASSQLAGGYNEQFF.

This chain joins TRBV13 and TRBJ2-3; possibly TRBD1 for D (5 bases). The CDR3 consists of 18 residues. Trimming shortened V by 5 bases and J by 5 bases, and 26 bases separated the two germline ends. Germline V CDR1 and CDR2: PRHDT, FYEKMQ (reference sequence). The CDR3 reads CASSLQGTPIKPGDTQYF. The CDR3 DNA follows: TGTGCCAGCAGCCTCCAGGGTACTCCCATCAAACCGGGAGATACGCAGTATTTT.

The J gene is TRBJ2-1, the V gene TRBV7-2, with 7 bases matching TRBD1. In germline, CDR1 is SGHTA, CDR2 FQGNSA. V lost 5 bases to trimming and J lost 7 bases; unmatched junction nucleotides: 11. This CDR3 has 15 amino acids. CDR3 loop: CASSQPGQLFNEQFF. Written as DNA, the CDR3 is TGTGCCAGCAGCCAACCGGGACAGCTCTTTAATGAGCAGTTCTTC.

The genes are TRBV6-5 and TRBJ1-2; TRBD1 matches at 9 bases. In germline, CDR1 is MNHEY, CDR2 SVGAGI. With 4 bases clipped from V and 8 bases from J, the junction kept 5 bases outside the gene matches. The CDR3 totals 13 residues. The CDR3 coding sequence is TGTGCCAGCAGTTCCCCGACAGGGGGGGGCTACACCTTC. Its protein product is CASSSPTGGGYTF.

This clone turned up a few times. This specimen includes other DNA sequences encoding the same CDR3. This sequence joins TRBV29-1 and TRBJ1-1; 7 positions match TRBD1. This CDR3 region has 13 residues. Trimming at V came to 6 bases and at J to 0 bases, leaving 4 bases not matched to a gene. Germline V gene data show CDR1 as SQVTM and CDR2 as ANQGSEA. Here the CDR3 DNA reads TGCAGCGTCTCCGGGACAGTGAACACTGAAGCTTTCTTT. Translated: CSVSGTVNTEAFF.

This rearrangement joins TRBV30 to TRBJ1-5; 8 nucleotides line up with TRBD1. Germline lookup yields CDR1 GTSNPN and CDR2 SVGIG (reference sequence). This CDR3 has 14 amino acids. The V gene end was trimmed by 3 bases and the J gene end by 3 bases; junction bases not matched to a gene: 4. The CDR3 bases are TGTGCCTGGAGCGGGACAGGCTTCAATCAGCCCCAGCATTTT. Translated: CAWSGTGFNQPQHF.

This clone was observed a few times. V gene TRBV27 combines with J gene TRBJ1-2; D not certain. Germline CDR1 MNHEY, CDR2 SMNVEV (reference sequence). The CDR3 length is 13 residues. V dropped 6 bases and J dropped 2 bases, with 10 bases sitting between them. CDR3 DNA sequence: TGTGCCAGCAGGAACGGGTCGAACTATGGCTACACCTTC. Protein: CASRNGSNYGYTF.

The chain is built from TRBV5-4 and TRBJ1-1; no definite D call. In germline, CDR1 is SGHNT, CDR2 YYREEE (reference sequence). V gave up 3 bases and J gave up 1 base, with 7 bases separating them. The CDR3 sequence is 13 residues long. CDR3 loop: CASSSKENTEAFF. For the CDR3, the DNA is TGTGCCAGCAGCTCAAAGGAGAACACTGAAGCTTTCTTT.

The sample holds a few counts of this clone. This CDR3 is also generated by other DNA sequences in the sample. CDR3 loop: CASSLGQLNTEAFF. The CDR3, as DNA: TGTGCCAGCAGCTTGGGACAACTGAACACTGAAGCTTTCTTT. The rearrangement joins TRBV7-3 to TRBJ1-1; possibly TRBD1 for D (6 bases). The CDR3 runs to 14 residues. Trimming left V 3 bases short and J 0 bases short, with 8 bases between. In germline, CDR1 is SGHTA, CDR2 FQGTGA.